This TCR beta chain was sequenced for a study of technical replicates of blood from several donors. This CDR3 is 14 amino acids long. Between the trimmed V and J ends, which lost 5 bases and 1 base, there was a span of 9 bases. CDR1 is SGHNT, CDR2 YENEEA, per germline. Generated by immunoSEQ multiplex PCR, the TCRdb table keeps only in-frame clones and is missing some. This sample has some 77,000 clones; roughly 93% occur once, and the top ten carry 0.37%. This clone was observed a single time. The chain recombines TRBV11-3 with TRBJ2-1; the D is unclear. Sequenced input: T cells isolated from PBMCs. The sequence was obtained from a human donor in good health. CDR3 residues: CASSVQRSYNEQFF. The CDR3, as DNA: TGTGCCAGCAGCGTCCAGAGGTCCTACAATGAGCAGTTCTTC. The entire variable domain, with the rest obtained from reference TRBV11-3 and TRBJ2-1, is as follows: EAGVVQSPRYKIIEKKQPVAFWCNPISGHNTLYWYLQNLGQGPELLIRYENEEAVDDSQLPKDRFSAERLKGVDSTLKIQPAELGDSAVYLCASSVQRSYNEQFFGPGTRLTVL.